This TCR beta chain came from a study of OX40 agonist ivuxolimab in advanced cancers. A note on the overall study: Ivuxolimab, which targeted the costimulatory receptor OX40 (CD134), was an agonistic, fully human IgG2 monoclonal antibody. The paper describes the monotherapy dose-escalation part (N ≈ 51 patients) of the phase I trial of ivuxolimab. Partial responses occurred in three dose-escalation patients, of whom one had hepatocellular carcinoma and two had cutaneous melanoma. The point of sequencing TCRbeta in the periphery was to test whether ivuxolimab changed TCR sequence diversity and drove clonal T-cell expansion. Intravenous ivuxolimab was administered to patients every 2 weeks at six dose levels: 0.01, 0.1, 0.3, 1.5, 3 and 10 mg/kg. Prior anti-PD-1, anti-PD-L1 or anti-CTLA-4 therapy was permitted, and 30% to 50% of dose-escalation patients had received checkpoint inhibitors. Of the 50 to 55 patients in dose escalation, 19 had hepatocellular carcinoma, some 15 had melanoma, 9 had renal cell carcinoma and 9 had head and neck cancer. In the dose-escalation cohort, 82.7% of patients were male, and the mean age was approximately 60 years, with a range of about 23 to 85. General study outcomes and caveats: Which antigens the clonally expanded peripheral T cells were specific for was not determined. Partial responders in the 0.1-3.0 mg/kg groups had among the lowest normalized peripheral clonal expansion, especially among CD8+ T cells. Low levels of normalized T-cell clonal expansion were also seen in some nonresponding patients. After ivuxolimab, more expanded clones were found on average in CD8+ T cells than in CD4+ T cells. At doses from 0.1 to 3.0 mg/kg, clonal expansion was seen in both CD4+ and CD8+ blood T cells between baseline and week 6.

Genomic DNA was isolated from the sorted cells so that the TCRbeta CDR3 region could be sequenced. The immunoSEQ Assay was used to sequence the TCRbeta CDR3 regions. TCRdb re-hosts the immuneACCESS table, in-frame sequences only. Its copies lack some clones; in the studies checked, an unresolved V gene accounts for under half of them, and the cause for the rest is not known. This sample holds about 19,000 clones; around 83% were observed only once. Clones ranked in the top ten supply 10% to 12% of the sample. Patients with autoimmune disease history or receiving systemic immunosuppression were excluded from the trial. Peripheral blood for TCR sequencing was drawn from every dose cohort at baseline, at cycle 4 day 1 and at cycle 7 day 1. The samples were drawn from a first-in-human, open-label, multicenter phase I dose-escalation trial of ivuxolimab. The trial enrolled adults with locally advanced or metastatic head and neck squamous cell, hepatocellular, melanoma or renal cell carcinoma. Before TCR sequencing, CD4+ T cells and CD8+ T cells from peripheral blood were sorted into separate populations.

Taken from the germline V gene (reference sequence), the CDR1 and CDR2 loops are MNHEY and SMNVEV. CDR3 length: 12 amino acids, cysteine to phenylalanine. Just the 36-base CDR3 DNA is kept, in frame starting at base 1. The V end loses 3 bases and the J end loses 8 bases, and a stretch of 8 bases separates them. A word on this clone: This clone's antigen is unknown. Base qualities are not recorded, but no much larger clone differs from it by a single base.

Sequenced here: CD4+ or CD8+ T cells sorted from blood, sampled in a trial of the OX40 agonist ivuxolimab. This receptor was identified in an adult with an advanced solid tumor such as melanoma, head and neck, liver or kidney cancer. The sequence joins TRBV27 to TRBJ2-1, with no reliable assignment of the D segment. In nucleotide form, the sequence is TGTGCCAGCAGTTTCGGTGGGGATGAGCAGTTCTTC. Translated, this gives CASSFGGDEQFF.